This T cell receptor beta chain was sequenced for a study of blood T cell repertoires in COVID-19. In the study overall: The study drew acute and convalescent COVID-19 samples from the United States, Italy and Spain. PBMCs, B-cell-depleted T cells, or T cells were the source of the cDNA or gDNA that made up the material.

Authors' methods: Reference gene primer amplification gave estimated nucleated cell counts. Sequencing was performed with immunoSEQ multiplex PCR; in TCRdb, only in-frame clones are kept and a portion is missing. The DNA gave D and trimming, while V, J and clone size come from that table. The sample has about 250,000 clones, 70% to 90% seen once. Trimming pared 11 bases from V and 4 bases from J, leaving 15 bases between. Germline CDR1 reads SEHNR; CDR2 reads FQNEAQ (reference sequence). This CDR3 comprises 13 residues. Sequencing used peripheral blood. The rearrangement links TRBV7-9 to TRBJ2-1; TRBD2 might be the D (7 bases). The TCR sequence derives from a man at least 80 years old with acute or convalescent COVID-19. The CDR3 coding sequence is TGTGCCGGGGGGGCTAGCGGATACAATGAGCAGTTCTTC. This codes for CAGGASGYNEQFF.